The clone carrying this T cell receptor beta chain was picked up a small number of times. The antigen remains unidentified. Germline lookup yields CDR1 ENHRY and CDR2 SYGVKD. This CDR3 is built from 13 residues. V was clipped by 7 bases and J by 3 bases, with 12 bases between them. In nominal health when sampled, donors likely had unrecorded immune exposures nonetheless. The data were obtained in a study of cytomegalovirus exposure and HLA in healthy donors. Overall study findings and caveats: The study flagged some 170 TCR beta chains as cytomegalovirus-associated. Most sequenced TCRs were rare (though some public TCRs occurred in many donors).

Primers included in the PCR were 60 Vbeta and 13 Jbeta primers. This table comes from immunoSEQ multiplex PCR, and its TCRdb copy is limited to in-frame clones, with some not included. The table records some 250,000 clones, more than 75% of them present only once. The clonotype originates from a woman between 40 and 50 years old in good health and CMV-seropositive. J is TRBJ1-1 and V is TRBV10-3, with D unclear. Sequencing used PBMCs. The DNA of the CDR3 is TGTGCCATCACTGGAGTAGACGACACTGAAGCTTTCTTT. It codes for CAITGVDDTEAFF.